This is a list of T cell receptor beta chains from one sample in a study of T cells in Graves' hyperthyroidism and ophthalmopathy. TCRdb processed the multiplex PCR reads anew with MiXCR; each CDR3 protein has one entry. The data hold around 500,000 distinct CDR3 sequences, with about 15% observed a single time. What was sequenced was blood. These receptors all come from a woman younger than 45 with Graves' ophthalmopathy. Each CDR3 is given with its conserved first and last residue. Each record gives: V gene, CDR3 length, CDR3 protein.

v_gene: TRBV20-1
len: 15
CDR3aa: CSARLAGAIVSEQYF

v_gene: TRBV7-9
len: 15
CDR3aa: CASSAAPGREETQYF

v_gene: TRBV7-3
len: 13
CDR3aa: CASSYLADNEQFF

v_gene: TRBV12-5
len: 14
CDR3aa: CASGFSGSTETQYF

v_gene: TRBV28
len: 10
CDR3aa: CATFNYGYTF

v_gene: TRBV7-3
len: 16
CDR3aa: CASSLPGDRGHNEQFF

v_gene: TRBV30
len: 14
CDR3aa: CAWSGGLLLYEQYF

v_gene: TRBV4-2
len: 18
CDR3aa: CASSQGLAGVLSTDTQYF

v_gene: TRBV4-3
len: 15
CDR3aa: CASSQASGGYNEQFF

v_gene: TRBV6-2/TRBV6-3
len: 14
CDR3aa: CASRPRDYTDTQYF

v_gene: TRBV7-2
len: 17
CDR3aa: CASSDTGTSGSLETQYF

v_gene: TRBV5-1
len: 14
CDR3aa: CASSGGGTDNEQFF

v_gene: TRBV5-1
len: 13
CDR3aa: CASMIGGDTEAFF

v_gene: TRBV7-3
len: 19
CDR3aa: CASSLTARPPGPSTDTQYF

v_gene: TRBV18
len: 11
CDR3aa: CASSPGPEQYF

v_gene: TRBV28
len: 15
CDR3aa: CASGVQGTGNQPQHF

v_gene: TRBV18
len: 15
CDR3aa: CASSHRGVLNTEAFF

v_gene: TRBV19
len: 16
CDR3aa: CASSSPGLAKDNEQFF

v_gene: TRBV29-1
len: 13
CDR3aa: CSVEGGGSYEQYF

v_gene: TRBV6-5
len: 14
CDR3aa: CASSYSSSFGQLTF

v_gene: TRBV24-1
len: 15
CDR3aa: CATSDSGSSYNEQFF

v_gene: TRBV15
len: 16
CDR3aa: CATSRDRSGSNQPQHF

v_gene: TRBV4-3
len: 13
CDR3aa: CASSRGGHYEQYF

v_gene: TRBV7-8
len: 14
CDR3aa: CASSLVGRGNEQFF

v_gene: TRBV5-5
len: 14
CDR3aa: CASSPGQLSYEQYF

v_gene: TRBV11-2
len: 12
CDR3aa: CASSILGGPEFF

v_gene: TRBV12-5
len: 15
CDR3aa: CTSGLDRGKGETQYF

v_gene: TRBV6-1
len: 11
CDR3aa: CASRQEQKLFF

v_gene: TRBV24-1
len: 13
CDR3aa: CATSSGPNSPLHF

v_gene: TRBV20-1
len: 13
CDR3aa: CSANLVDSYEQYF

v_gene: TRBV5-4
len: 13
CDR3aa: CASSLSGETEAFF

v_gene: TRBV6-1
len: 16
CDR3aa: CASRTTGGRYKNIQYF

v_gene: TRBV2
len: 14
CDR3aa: CASKVQGPTYEQYF

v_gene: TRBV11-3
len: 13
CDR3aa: CASSLDGSYEQYF